This T cell receptor (beta chain) was captured in a study of T cells after yellow fever vaccination. The CDR3 contains 10 residues. Looked up from germline, CDR1 is SGHVS and CDR2 is FNYEAQ. The V end was cut by 6 bases, the J end by 8 bases, with 6 bases between. Findings and caveats of the study: After the booster, over 95% of CD4 and more than 75% of CD8 primary-response clones were re-detected. Abundant bulk-derived clonotypes could contaminate FACS-sorted repertoires. CD4 and CD8 compartments shared a small share of clonotypes. Though weaker, the secondary response peaked faster, on day 5 versus 15.

TCRdb analysed the 5' RACE reads with MiXCR anew, one entry per CDR3 protein. The sample has 200,000 to 300,000 distinct CDR3 sequences; roughly 13% are singletons. On this clonotype itself: The antigen remains unidentified.

This receptor was taken from a man in his thirties or forties who received the YFV17D yellow fever vaccine. The sample here was CD4+ T cells sorted from PBMCs, taken 45 days after the yellow fever booster vaccination. The genes are TRBV7-6 and TRBJ2-3; tentatively, D is TRBD2 (5 bases). The CDR3 bases are TGTGCCAGCAGACGGGGTACGCAGTATTTT. Translation gives CASRRGTQYF.